This passage covers 6 T cell receptor beta chains from one sample sequenced in a study of blood T cells in healthy people across ages (dated by TCRdb to the mid-2010s). Libraries were constructed by 5' RACE. Data came from an Illumina HiSeq 2500. The second PCR ran for about 6 to 12 cycles and used a J-beta primer mix along with a sample-barcoded 5' primer. The public reads were run again by TCRdb, first through fastp at Q25 and then through MiXCR, and only productive beta chains were kept. Identical CDR3 protein sequences are pooled into one entry, listed with their most common genes and DNA. The table for this sample lists 1.2 million to 1.5 million distinct CDR3 sequences; 42% of them were counted only once. The ten largest clones add up to 7.9% of the sample. Sequencing used blood. Receptors originate from a woman under 30 in good health.

This chain joins TRBV10-3 and TRBJ1-5; unclear D gene. The length of the CDR3 is 13 residues. CDR1 and CDR2 (germline): ENHRY, SYGVKD. V gave up 10 bases and J gave up 1 base, with 11 bases separating them. The chain's CDR3 is CASRGPSNQPQHF. Here the CDR3 DNA reads TGTGCCAGTCGCGGCCCGAGCAATCAGCCCCAGCATTTT.

The J gene is TRBJ1-1, the V gene TRBV14; no definite D call. The germline gives CDR1 SGHDN, CDR2 FVKESK. Trimming pared 4 bases from V and 7 bases from J, leaving 7 bases between. The CDR3 spans 11 residues. CDR3 loop: CASSPEGEAFF. Here the CDR3 DNA reads TGTGCCAGCAGCCCTGAGGGTGAAGCTTTCTTT.

The rearrangement links TRBV6-6 to TRBJ2-7, with TRBD1 as a possible D gene (6 bases). The CDR3 consists of 15 residues. The V gene lost 2 bases and the J gene lost 2 bases, with 13 bases spanning the gap. Per the germline V gene, CDR1 is MNHNY and CDR2 is SVGAGI (reference sequence). CDR3 sequence reads: CASSYVVRGAYEQYF. The DNA of the CDR3 is TGTGCCAGCAGTTACGTTGTCAGGGGTGCCTACGAGCAGTACTTC.

This sequence joins TRBV3-1 and TRBJ2-1; D is unresolved. Looked up from germline, CDR1 is LGHDT and CDR2 is YNNKEL (reference sequence). Trimming cost V 3 bases and J 7 bases, with 7 bases left between them. The CDR3 is 12 amino acids. CDR3 DNA: TGTGCCAGCAGCCAGTTGAGAAATGAGCAGTTCTTC. Translation: CASSQLRNEQFF.

This clonotype was picked up many times. The rearrangement joins TRBV12-3 or TRBV12-4 to TRBJ1-2, with 7 bases that match TRBD1. This CDR3 comprises 13 residues. J was trimmed by 8 bases and V by 1 base; bases with no gene match: 4. Written as DNA, the CDR3 is TGTGCCAGCAGTTTAGGAGGGGGCCGGGGCTACACCTTC. Translated, it gives CASSLGGGRGYTF.

The rearrangement links TRBV29-1 to TRBJ2-3; 9 bases match TRBD1. V was clipped by 0 bases and J by 1 base; unmatched bases: 5. The CDR3 consists of 16 residues. Germline V gene sequence: CDR1 SQVTM, CDR2 ANQGSEA. CDR3 coding DNA: TGCAGCGTTGAAGAGGGGGACAGGGATCGCACAGATACGCAGTATTTT. Protein product: CSVEEGDRDRTDTQYF.